The next 10 T cell receptor beta chains were all read from a single sample in a study of T cell responses to AZD1222 COVID-19 vaccine. Here immunoSEQ multiplex PCR was the method, and the copy in TCRdb shows in-frame clones only, minus some. This table holds around 61,000 clones, 80% to 90% found once. The sequenced sample was peripheral blood, obtained on day 0 of AZD1222 vaccination. These receptors originate from an adult in good health.

CDR3 DNA sequence: TGTGCCAGCCGCGCGGGCATCGATAGCAATCAGCCCCAGCATTTT. Encoded protein: CASRAGIDSNQPQHF. V and J are TRBV27 and TRBJ1-5; no firm D call. CDR1 and CDR2 from the germline V gene are MNHEY and SMNVEV (reference sequence). V was trimmed by 8 bases and J by 0 bases, leaving 14 bases between them. This CDR3 contains 15 residues.

This chain links TRBV5-4 with TRBJ2-1; 8 nucleotides align to TRBD2. The CDR3 covers 15 residues. Germline CDR1 SGHNT, CDR2 YYREEE (reference sequence). The junction had 6 bases not matched to a gene; V was cut back by 2 bases and J by 5 bases. The DNA of the CDR3 is TGTGCCAGCAGCTTTGGGGCGGGGGGTGACAATGAGCAGTTCTTC. This translates into CASSFGAGGDNEQFF.

The gene calls are TRBV29-1 and TRBJ2-2; tentative D call: TRBD1 (5 bases). V was pared by 0 bases and J by 3 bases, with 8 bases between. CDR3 length: 14 amino acids. Germline CDR1 reads SQVTM; CDR2 reads ANQGSEA. CDR3 bases: TGCAGCGTTGAAGATCAGGGTTACACCGGGGAGCTGTTTTTT. It yields the protein CSVEDQGYTGELFF.

The chain combines TRBV19 with TRBJ2-3, with 10 nucleotides matching TRBD2. This CDR3 is 17 amino acids long. With V trimmed by 3 bases and J by 2 bases, 8 bases remained unmatched. In germline, CDR1 is LNHDA, CDR2 SQIVND (reference sequence). As DNA, the CDR3 is TGTGCCAGTAGTATTCGAGGACTAGCGGAGATCACAGATACGCAGTATTTT. As protein: CASSIRGLAEITDTQYF.

The gene calls are TRBV4-2 and TRBJ1-5; no clear D. CDR3 length: 14 amino acids. The germline V gene has CDR1 LGHNA and CDR2 YNFKEQ. Between the trimmed V and J ends, which lost 7 bases and 2 bases, there was a span of 12 bases. The CDR3 DNA sequence: TGTGCCAGCACTTTGGACGGAGGCAATCAGCCCCAGCATTTT. This sequence encodes CASTLDGGNQPQHF.

This clone showed up just once. The sample contains more than one DNA sequence encoding this CDR3. The J gene is TRBJ2-3, the V gene TRBV18, with unresolved D. CDR3 length: 14 residues. Germline V gene sequence: CDR1 KGHSH, CDR2 LQKENI. The V end lost 3 bases, the J end lost 0 bases, and 7 bases lay between the germline ends. The CDR3 protein is CASSPGASTDTQYF. DNA of the CDR3: TGTGCCAGCTCACCGGGTGCTAGCACAGATACGCAGTATTTT.

Only a few counts were recorded for this clone. The chain employs TRBV7-9 and TRBJ2-7, with 9 nucleotides matching TRBD2. The CDR3 sequence is 16 residues long. The ends lost 0 bases at V and 2 bases at J; junction bases unmatched: 5. In germline, CDR1 is SEHNR, CDR2 FQNEAQ (reference sequence). As DNA, the CDR3 is TGTGCCAGCAGCTTAGCAGCGGGGGGTTCTACCTACGAGCAGTACTTC. It translates to CASSLAAGGSTYEQYF.

The CDR3 sequence is CAVLGQDEKLFF. The DNA for the CDR3 is TGTGCCGTACTGGGGCAGGATGAAAAACTGTTTTTT. This chain joins TRBV28 and TRBJ1-4; weak D call: TRBD1 (5 bases). Deletions cut 11 bases from V and 6 bases from J, with 13 bases between. The CDR3 runs 12 residues. The germline gives CDR1 MDHEN, CDR2 SYDVKM.

The rearrangement joins TRBV30 to TRBJ2-7; the D is unclear. This CDR3 comprises 12 residues. Germline V gene data show CDR1 as GTSNPN and CDR2 as SVGIG (reference sequence). V was trimmed by 1 base and J by 4 bases, leaving 8 bases between them. The CDR3 DNA is TGTGCCTGGAGTGGTGGTCGATACGAGCAGTACTTC. Amino acid sequence: CAWSGGRYEQYF.

The chain uses TRBV7-3 and TRBJ2-3, with D perhaps matching TRBD2 (6 bases). The CDR3 is made up of 13 amino acids. The germline V and J ends were trimmed by 5 bases and 4 bases, with 10 bases remaining between them. Germline assignment: CDR1 SGHTA and CDR2 FQGTGA. This chain's CDR3 is CASSMGTPDTQYF. As DNA, the CDR3 is TGTGCCAGCAGCATGGGGACTCCAGATACGCAGTATTTT.